This TCR beta chain originates from a study of PD-L1 blockade in urothelial cancer. Turning to the study itself: Administration of atezolizumab to patients began in the mid-2010s, at 1,200 mg intravenously every 3 weeks. Timepoints chosen for blood analysis were 3 weeks (second dose) and 6 weeks after treatment start.

Worth noting for this clone: The antigen remains undetermined.

Looked up from germline, CDR1 is SGHNT and CDR2 is YYREEE (reference sequence). This CDR3 has 16 amino acids. Deletions cut 0 bases from V and 0 bases from J, with 11 bases between. A spike-in of synthetic TCR analog templates was added to each PCR. The table came from immunoSEQ multiplex PCR; TCRdb's copy has only in-frame clones and leaves some out. The sample has under 40,000 clones, approximately 80% seen once. General study results and limits: Enhanced expansion of tumor-associated blood clones at 3 weeks characterized durable-benefit patients.

V is TRBV5-4 and J is TRBJ2-3; possible D gene TRBD2, 5 bases. The starting material was PBMCs, obtained around atezolizumab (anti-PD-L1) treatment. This receptor was taken from a man in his fifties or sixties with urothelial cancer. The CDR3 DNA follows: TGTGCCAGCAGCTTGGCGCTAGCAACTAGCACAGATACGCAGTATTTT. This encodes CASSLALATSTDTQYF.